The text below deals with one TCR beta chain. Its antigen is unidentified. Its ends do not fully match the called genes, so a read error is possible. Patients selected for sequencing had displayed CD8+CD57+ cell expansion by flow cytometry. Patients uniformly had severe acquired aplastic anemia. Patients were therapy-naive when their blood was sampled. The data belong to a study of CD8+CD57+ T cells in acquired aplastic anemia. Across the whole study: Sorted CD4+ and CD8+ cells gave an average of around 3 ug of DNA.

TCR beta VDJ and CDR3 profiles were obtained from a genomic DNA template. From the reads, TCRdb called clonotypes with MiXCR, one entry per CDR3 protein. Here the sample spans approximately 250,000 distinct CDR3 sequences, roughly 82% being singletons. Overall study results and limits: Overlap between patients and controls comprised roughly 30 CD8+ CDR3 sequences.

Sequencing input: sorted CD4+, CD8+, or CD8+CD57+ T cells (not recorded which) from PBMCs. The clonotype comes from a human donor with aplastic anemia.

The CDR3 is CASSGAGLADTQYF. The CDR3 DNA follows: TGTGCCAGCAGCGGAGCGGGCCTAGCCGACACGCAGTATTTC. This chain uses TRBV15 with TRBJ2-3, with D maybe TRBD2 (6 bases). The CDR3 totals 14 residues. Germline V gene data show CDR1 as LNHNV and CDR2 as YYDKDF (reference sequence).